A selection of T cell receptor beta chains follows, all from one sample in a study of CD4 and CD8 cells across lung adenocarcinoma regions. TCRdb fed the PCR reads into MiXCR, producing one record per CDR3 protein. The table has fewer than 4,500 distinct CDR3 sequences, almost 65% seen once. The sequenced sample was CD8+ T cells from the margin of a lung tumor. These receptors originate from a female donor with lung adenocarcinoma. The CD4 and CD8 labels of this study may be unreliable. Each CDR3 is given with its conserved first and last residue. The D gene is left open where the match is weak. Size tells how often a clone was seen (once, few, many) or the class of an expanded clone, and some rows leave it out.

abundance,d_gene,v_gene,j_gene,CDR3nt,CDR3aa
few,NA,TRBV7-6,TRBJ2-5,TGTGCCAGCAGCTTAGTTAACTACAAAGAGACCCAGTACTTC,CASSLVNYKETQYF
NA,NA,TRBV12-3/TRBV12-4,TRBJ2-1,TGTGCCAGCAGTTTTGGACTAAGGGGGTACAATGAGCAGTTCTTC,CASSFGLRGYNEQFF
NA,NA,TRBV27,TRBJ1-6,TGTGCCAGCAGTCCGACAGGCTCCTATAATTCACCCCTCCACTTT,CASSPTGSYNSPLHF
hyperexpanded,TRBD1,TRBV6-1,TRBJ2-1,TGTGCCAGCAGTGAAGGGACAGGGGGCAATGAGCAGTTCTTC,CASSEGTGGNEQFF
NA,NA,TRBV11-2,TRBJ2-7,TGTGCCAGCAGCTTAGTTCCAGGGGGGGAGCAGTACTTC,CASSLVPGGEQYF
NA,NA,TRBV6-1,TRBJ2-7,TGTGCCAGCAGTGAAGACCTTAAGACCCAAAGGTGCGAGCAGTACTTC,CASSEDLKTQRCEQYF
once,TRBD2,TRBV11-1,TRBJ2-1,TGTGCCAGCTGCCCACTAGCGGGGGGGTACAATGAGCAGTTCTTC,CASCPLAGGYNEQFF
NA,TRBD1,TRBV6-1,TRBJ1-6,TGTGCCACCAAGGGTATAGACAGGGGGGATTCACCCCTCCACTTT,CATKGIDRGDSPLHF
NA,NA,TRBV7-2,TRBJ2-7,TGTGCCAGCAGCTTAGCGCCTAGCGATAGCTCCTACGAGCAGTACTTC,CASSLAPSDSSYEQYF
NA,NA,TRBV3-1,TRBJ2-3,TGTGCCAGCAGCCAAACGGAAGATACGCAGTATTTT,CASSQTEDTQYF
NA,NA,TRBV7-2,TRBJ2-1,TGTGCCAGCAGCTTGAGTGTTCCCGGTGGAGGCAATGAGCAGTTCTTC,CASSLSVPGGGNEQFF
NA,NA,TRBV6-1,TRBJ2-3,TGTGCCAGCAGTGAAAGGACTACCGGAATTAGCACAGATACGCAGTATTTT,CASSERTTGISTDTQYF
NA,TRBD2,TRBV6-1,TRBJ2-3,TGTGCCAGCAGTGAAGGTCCGACTAGCGGCGGGGCAGATACGCAGTATTTT,CASSEGPTSGGADTQYF
NA,NA,TRBV10-3,TRBJ1-6,TGTGCCTCACAGCGACAAGATTCACCCCTCCACTTT,CASQRQDSPLHF
NA,NA,TRBV6-5,TRBJ1-1,TGTGCCAGCAGTTACGAGTCCCAGAACACTGAAGCTTTCTTT,CASSYESQNTEAFF
NA,NA,TRBV6-1,TRBJ2-3,TGTGCCAGCTCAATCACAGATACGCAGTATTTT,CASSITDTQYF